These T cell receptor beta chains were read from a single sample in a study of T-cell memory formation after mild COVID-19. TCRdb ran MiXCR on the 5' RACE reads and lists one entry per CDR3 protein. The sample yields approximately 500,000 distinct CDR3 sequences, around 27% seen once. The sample consisted of PBMCs or a T cell subset sorted from them (not recorded which). All receptors come from an adult woman who had mild COVID-19 (a few samples of this study predate the infection). Cell type and time point are not known. The CDR3 runs from the conserved cysteine through the conserved F or W.

>TRBV7-2
CASSLKDRESSYETQYF
>TRBV4-3
CASSPEGGTGGTQYF
>TRBV7-2
CASSRGRDTGELFF
>TRBV4-1
CASSHPGTATEAFF
>TRBV7-2
CASSPGGTSGANVLTF
>TRBV7-6
CASSPRQGQYEQYF
>TRBV4-3
CASSPYRGAYEQYF
>TRBV20-1
CSARDWQGGRFVVNEQFF
>TRBV18
CASSPPTGEMNTEAFF
>TRBV3-1
CASSPRLDRAYEQYF
>TRBV2
CASSEGVLDEQFF
>TRBV20-1
CSAPGQGGTEAFF
>TRBV10-3
CAISGGTSGSRPHNEQFF
>TRBV2
CASSEPGAGEQYF
>TRBV20-1
CSAREAGTNTGELFF
>TRBV5-6
CASSLVRAETQYF
>TRBV9
CASSATSNEQFF
>TRBV12-3/TRBV12-4
CASSLASGRVDTQYF
>TRBV5-5
CASSLEPNSPLHF
>TRBV12-3/TRBV12-4
CASSFMEYPGPDGYTF
>TRBV19
CASSISGSIYEQYF
>TRBV7-2
CASSNSTSSYNEQFF